This T cell receptor beta chain was identified in a study of OX40 agonist ivuxolimab in advanced cancers. At the level of the study: Earlier treatment with anti-PD-1, anti-PD-L1 or anti-CTLA-4 was permitted, and over 35% had received some. Study-wide findings and caveats: Averaging showed that CD8+ T cells had more expanded clones than CD4+ did.

Germline values: CDR1 MNHNS, CDR2 SASEGT. The CDR3 has 13 residues. Trimming pared 8 bases from V and 8 bases from J, leaving 15 bases between. To note about this clone: The antigen remains unidentified.

This table comes from immunoSEQ multiplex PCR, and its TCRdb copy is limited to in-frame clones, with some not included. Here the sample spans 64,000 or so clones, 83% being singletons. The specimen comprised CD4+ or CD8+ T cells sorted from blood, sampled in a trial of the OX40 agonist ivuxolimab. The chain employs TRBV6-1 and TRBJ1-4; a possible D gene is TRBD1 (5 bases). The receptor's source is an adult with an advanced solid tumor such as melanoma, head and neck, liver or kidney cancer. In nucleotides, the CDR3 is TGTGCCAGCCCGGTCAGGGAAGTCGAAAAACTGTTTTTT. This encodes CASPVREVEKLFF.